The next 3 T cell receptor delta chains were all read from a single sample in a study of γδ T cells in repeated Plasmodium falciparum infection. TCRdb re-analyzed the multiplex PCR reads via CATT. The table shows around 57,000 delta-chain clones, with 1.7% occurring only once. Vgamma9/Vdelta2+ and Vdelta2-negative gammadelta T cells were flow-sorted from PBMC for bulk sequencing. The sequencing sample was made of gamma-delta T cells from blood. All receptors derive from a pool of human donors (malaria-infected and uninfected, not separated).

A few counts support this clone. With a far larger clone one base away, a read error is the likely cause. The same CDR3 can be traced to other DNA sequences in this sample. No J gene call was made, and the V gene is TRDV3; TRDD3 is the table's D call, not checked against the DNA. CDR1 and CDR2 (germline): TVYSNPD, GDNSRS (reference sequence). The CDR3 extends over 23 amino acids. This CDR3 is CAFGMLSLPTAYWGPLRHDKLIF. As DNA, the CDR3 is TGTGCCTTTGGGATGTTGAGCCTTCCTACGGCCTACTGGGGACCCTTAAGGCACGATAAGCTCATCTTT.

This clone was seen at least ten times. The protein held in TCRdb is that of a much larger clone and does not match this DNA's translation at residue 19, likely because of a read error; the protein shown is translated from the DNA. The J gene is TRDJ1, the V gene TRDV1, with TRDD3 matching over 11 bases. The CDR3 extends over 21 amino acids. CDR1 is TSWWSYY and CDR2 is QGS in the germline V gene. DNA of the CDR3: TGTGCTCTTGGGGAGGAAGGGGCCCTCCCAATACTGGGGGATAGATCGGATAAACCCATCTTT. This sequence encodes CALGEEGALPILGDRSDKPIF.

This clone was detected a few times. This likely traces to a read error, being one base from a far larger clone. The sample holds other DNA sequences that translate to the same CDR3. The V gene is TRDV1, the J gene TRDJ1; TRDD3 aligns across 11 bases. The CDR3 has 19 residues. Germline V gene data show CDR1 as TSWWSYY and CDR2 as QGS. V shed 1 base and J 2 bases; nucleotides not matched to a gene: 12. CDR3 protein: CALGERPLGDTVYTDKLIF. CDR3 DNA: TGTGCTCTTGGGGAACGCCCCCTGGGGGATACTGTATATACCGATAAACTCATCTTT.